These 3 T cell receptor beta chains originate from one sample sequenced in a study of cytomegalovirus exposure and HLA in healthy donors. TCRdb keeps only in-frame clones here, not all; method: immunoSEQ multiplex PCR. The table includes approximately 260,000 clones, 75% to 90% detected once. Sequenced input: PBMCs. These receptors came from a woman aged 25-40 years in good health and CMV-seropositive.

The chain employs TRBV15 and TRBJ2-5, with 7 positions matching TRBD1. With V trimmed by 5 bases and J by 5 bases, 8 bases remained unmatched. Germline V gene data show CDR1 as LNHNV and CDR2 as YYDKDF (reference sequence). The CDR3 consists of 14 residues. CDR3 loop: CATSGGQRLETQYF. CDR3 DNA: TGTGCCACCAGCGGGGGACAGCGCTTGGAGACCCAGTACTTC.

This chain links TRBV7-2 with TRBJ2-2; D is perhaps TRBD2 (6 bases). CDR1 is SGHTA and CDR2 is FQGNSA in the germline V gene. This CDR3 has 15 residues. Trimming stripped 3 bases from V and 1 base from J, with 9 bases between. CDR3: CASSFSGRNTGELFF. The CDR3 DNA follows: TGTGCCAGCAGCTTTAGCGGACGGAACACCGGGGAGCTGTTTTTT.

This clone was observed at least ten times. The V gene is TRBV5-6, the J gene TRBJ1-3; 9 bases agree with TRBD1. The length of the CDR3 is 14 residues. From germline, CDR1 is SGHDT and CDR2 YYEEEE. V gave up 5 bases and J gave up 4 bases; unmatched junction bases: 4. CDR3 region: CASRSGTGGNTIYF. The DNA of the CDR3 is TGTGCCAGCAGGTCCGGGACAGGGGGAAACACCATATATTTT.